Below, one T cell receptor (beta chain) is given with its context. Authors' data handling: Amplified reference gene primers provided the basis for estimating nucleated cell counts. Sequenced by immunoSEQ multiplex PCR; TCRdb stores in-frame clones only, minus some. V, J and clone size are taken as reported in that table, and D and trimming were inferred from the DNA itself. In the table there are around 310,000 clones, around nine tenths of which are singletons. Germline values: CDR1 MGHRA, CDR2 YSYEKL. Trimming shortened V by 2 bases and J by 4 bases, and 15 bases separated the two germline ends. The CDR3 length is 15 residues. This record belongs to a study of blood T cell repertoires in COVID-19. Study at large: Acute-phase and convalescent COVID-19 samples originated in the United States, Italy and Spain. Nucleic acid was either cDNA or gDNA, and it came from T cells, B-cell-depleted T cells, or PBMCs.

While infection was still active, Seattle patients were enrolled and then followed longitudinally. The TCR comes from a woman aged 25 to 39 with COVID-19, enrolled during active disease. This sequence joins TRBV4-1 and TRBJ2-7; D unclear. Sequencing input: peripheral blood. The CDR3 bases are TGCGCCAGCAGCCAATTACACTCCCTAGTTTACGAGCAGTACTTC. Protein: CASSQLHSLVYEQYF.